This T cell receptor beta chain was sequenced for a study of cytomegalovirus exposure and HLA in healthy donors. Whole-study results and caveats: Some V segments, including TRBV6-2 and TRBV6-3, were excluded as indistinguishable.

This clone was seen more than once but under ten times. No antigen is known for it. The CDR3 length is 13 residues. The J segment lost 4 bases and the V segment lost 5 bases, leaving 4 bases of the junction unmatched. CDR1 is MNHEY, CDR2 SMNVEV, per germline (reference sequence). The PCR ran on 60 Vbeta and 13 Jbeta primers. Libraries were prepared by immunoSEQ multiplex PCR; TCRdb keeps only in-frame clonotypes and omits some of them. The sample lists some 120,000 clones; approximately 78% were seen once. The chain couples TRBV27 to TRBJ2-5, with 7 nucleotides matching TRBD1. This receptor was taken from a man aged 25 to 40 in good health and CMV-seropositive. Specimen: PBMCs. The CDR3 loop is CASSRRQGETQYF. CDR3 DNA sequence: TGTGCCAGCAGTCGAAGACAGGGAGAGACCCAGTACTTC.